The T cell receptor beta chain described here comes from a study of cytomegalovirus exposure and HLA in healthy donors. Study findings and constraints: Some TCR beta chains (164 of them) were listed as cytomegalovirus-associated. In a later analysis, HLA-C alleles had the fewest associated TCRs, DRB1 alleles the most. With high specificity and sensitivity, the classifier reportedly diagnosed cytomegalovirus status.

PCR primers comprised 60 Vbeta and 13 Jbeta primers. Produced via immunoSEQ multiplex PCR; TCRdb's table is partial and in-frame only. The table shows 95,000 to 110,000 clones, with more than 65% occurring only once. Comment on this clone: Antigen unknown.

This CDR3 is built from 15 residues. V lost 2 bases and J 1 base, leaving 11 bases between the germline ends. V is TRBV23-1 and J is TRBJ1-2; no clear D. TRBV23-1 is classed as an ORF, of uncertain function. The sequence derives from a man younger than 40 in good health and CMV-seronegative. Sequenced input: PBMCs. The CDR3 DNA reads TGCGCCAGCAGTCAAGGGTACAGCAATAACTATGGCTACACCTTC. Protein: CASSQGYSNNYGYTF.